The 32 T cell receptor beta chains below were found in one sample sequenced in a study of T cell repertoires in cytomegalovirus infection. One entry per CDR3 protein results from TCRdb running MiXCR on the reads. In the table there are 650,000 to 900,000 distinct CDR3 sequences, under 35% of which are singletons. Their antigens remain unidentified. This sample comprised cultured CD8+ T cells from PBMCs, obtained from culture after CMV antigen stimulation. The receptors shown here come from a human donor in good health (CMV status not recorded). Some clones in this sample may be carry-over from other donors' samples.

The table lists this clonotype with many counts. The genes are TRBV6-5 and TRBJ2-1; TRBD1 matches 7 bases. The CDR3 length is 15 residues. V lost 2 bases, J lost 7 bases, and 8 bases stayed unmatched. Germline lookup yields CDR1 MNHEY and CDR2 SVGAGI. In nucleotides, the CDR3 is TGTGCCAGCAGTTACCTTTTTACAGGGGAGAATGAGCAGTTCTTC. This translates into CASSYLFTGENEQFF.

The genes are TRBV2 and TRBJ1-4; 9 bases are a match to TRBD1. The V segment lost 4 bases and the J segment 8 bases; nucleotides outside the gene matches: 11. The CDR3 is 16 amino acids. Germline loops: CDR1 SNHLY, CDR2 FYNNEI. CDR3 nucleotides: TGTGCCAGCAGTGCTACCACAGGGGGCCTAGAGGAAAAACTGTTTTTT. Its protein product is CASSATTGGLEEKLFF. Using reference TRBV2 and TRBJ1-4 for the parts outside the CDR3, the full variable domain is EPEVTQTPSHQVTQMGQEVILRCVPISNHLYFYWYRQILGQKVEFLVSFYNNEISEKSEIFDDQFSVERPDGSNFTLKIRSTKLEDSAMYFCASSATTGGLEEKLFFGSGTQLSVL.

This chain links TRBV7-6 with TRBJ1-2, with no clear D. The V end lost 2 bases, the J end lost 3 bases, and 19 bases lay between the germline ends. The germline gives CDR1 SGHVS, CDR2 FNYEAQ. The CDR3 spans 17 residues. The CDR3 nucleotides are TGTGCCAGCAGCTTAACGACCCCCCCGGACGGGTACTATGGCTACACCTTC. Its translation: CASSLTTPPDGYYGYTF.

This clonotype was detected a few times. The chain has TRBV4-1 and TRBJ2-2; no clear D gene. The CDR3 sequence is 17 residues long. CDR1 and CDR2 from the germline V gene are MGHRA and YSYEKL. Trimming left V 0 bases short and J 0 bases short, with 11 bases between. The CDR3 region is CASSQDISSPNTGELFF. CDR3 nucleotides: TGCGCCAGCAGCCAAGATATAAGCAGCCCGAACACCGGGGAGCTGTTTTTT.

This clonotype was observed a few times. The rearrangement joins TRBV6-5 to TRBJ1-2, with D possibly matching TRBD1 (5 bases). Germline V lookup: CDR1 MNHEY, CDR2 SVGAGI. The CDR3 covers 15 residues. Deletions cut 3 bases from V and 6 bases from J, with 17 bases between. DNA for the CDR3: TGTGCCAGCAGTTATGGGGCAATGGTTTTCGATGGCTACACCTTC. Encoded protein: CASSYGAMVFDGYTF.

V gene TRBV3-1 combines with J gene TRBJ2-5; tentative D call: TRBD2 (6 bases). The germline gives CDR1 LGHDT, CDR2 YNNKEL (reference sequence). The CDR3 has 16 amino acids. V dropped 1 base and J dropped 0 bases, with 12 bases sitting between them. CDR3 protein: CASSQGTTLYQETQYF. For the CDR3, the DNA is TGTGCCAGCAGCCAAGGGACTACCCTGTACCAAGAGACCCAGTACTTC.

This clonotype was observed a few times. The chain joins TRBV3-1 to TRBJ2-1, with 15 bases matching TRBD2. The V gene's germline CDR1 is LGHDT and CDR2 YNNKEL (reference sequence). This CDR3 contains 20 residues. Trimming removed 0 bases from V and 0 bases from J; junction bases left unmatched: 6. CDR3: CASSQERTSGGGSSYNEQFF. As DNA, the CDR3 is TGTGCCAGCAGCCAAGAGCGGACTAGCGGGGGGGGGAGCTCCTACAATGAGCAGTTCTTC.

This clonotype turned up a few times. The rearrangement links TRBV6-6 to TRBJ1-1; D unclear. The germline V gene has CDR1 MNHNY and CDR2 SVGAGI (reference sequence). The CDR3 runs to 16 residues. With 0 bases removed from V and 1 base from J, the gap between germline ends came to 12 bases. The CDR3 nucleotides read TGTGCCAGCAGTTACTCAGTAAGACACTCGAACACTGAAGCTTTCTTT. It specifies CASSYSVRHSNTEAFF.

The chain employs TRBV12-3 or TRBV12-4 and TRBJ2-6; 8 bases are a match to TRBD1. This CDR3 comprises 19 residues. After removal of 11 bases from V and 0 bases from J, the junction contained 18 bases not matched to a gene. The CDR3 is CALGPQLGTGDSGANVLTF. The CDR3 DNA sequence: TGTGCCCTTGGCCCTCAGTTAGGGACAGGCGACTCTGGGGCCAACGTCCTGACTTTC.

This chain links TRBV11-3 with TRBJ1-2, with a weak D call TRBD1 (5 bases). The CDR3 sequence is 15 residues long. V was pared by 7 bases and J by 1 base, with 16 bases between. The V gene's germline CDR1 is SGHNT and CDR2 YENEEA. The chain's CDR3 is CASTRVWKHNYGYTF. The CDR3 coding sequence is TGTGCCAGCACCAGGGTTTGGAAACATAACTATGGCTACACCTTC.

Here the CDR3 reads CASSQWLAGTNEQFF. In nucleotides, the CDR3 is TGCGCCAGCAGCCAATGGCTAGCGGGGACCAATGAGCAGTTCTTC. V usage is TRBV4-3 and J usage is TRBJ2-1, with TRBD2 matching 9 bases. The V gene end was trimmed by 2 bases and the J gene end by 6 bases; junction bases not matched to a gene: 5. CDR1 is LGHNA and CDR2 is YSLEER in the germline V gene. This CDR3 has 15 residues.

The table lists this clonotype with a few counts. V usage is TRBV11-2 and J usage is TRBJ2-2; 7 nucleotides line up with TRBD1. The CDR3 has 16 amino acids. J was trimmed by 13 bases and V by 4 bases; bases with no gene match: 18. Germline lookup yields CDR1 SGHAT and CDR2 FQNNGV. For the CDR3, the DNA is TGTGCCAGCAGCTCTCCTCTTGAGCAAGGGGGCCCGTCGCTGTTTTTT. Protein: CASSSPLEQGGPSLFF.

The V gene is TRBV5-1, the J gene TRBJ1-5, with 7 bases identical to TRBD1. The germline V gene has CDR1 SGHRS and CDR2 YFSETQ. This CDR3 comprises 15 residues. Trimming at V came to 0 bases and at J to 6 bases, leaving 6 bases not matched to a gene. CDR3 DNA: TGCGCCAGCAGCTTGGCGGGGGGGACAGCTCAGCCCCAGCATTTT. Its protein product is CASSLAGGTAQPQHF.

This clonotype was found many times. This chain joins TRBV7-9 and TRBJ2-5; D not certain. There are 14 residues in the CDR3. The V and J ends lost 4 bases and 0 bases respectively, with 9 bases between them. The germline gives CDR1 SEHNR, CDR2 FQNEAQ (reference sequence). The CDR3 loop reads CASSSARYQETQYF. As DNA, the CDR3 is TGTGCCAGCAGCTCTGCCAGGTACCAAGAGACCCAGTACTTC.

This clonotype was seen a handful of times. The chain combines TRBV6-5 with TRBJ2-3, with 10 bases that match TRBD2. Germline trimming cut 0 bases from V and 2 bases from J; bases unmatched to any gene: 8. Germline loops: CDR1 MNHEY, CDR2 SVGAGI. The CDR3 runs 18 residues. CDR3 DNA sequence: TGTGCCAGCAGTTACTCGGAGCTAGCGGGGGTGAACACAGATACGCAGTATTTT. Protein product: CASSYSELAGVNTDTQYF.

This chain joins TRBV7-4 and TRBJ1-4, with D perhaps TRBD1 (6 bases). The germline V gene encodes CDR1 SGHVT and CDR2 SQSDAQ. The length of the CDR3 is 14 residues. The V gene lost 5 bases and the J gene lost 6 bases, with 13 bases spanning the gap. CDR3 sequence: CASSPPGEDEKLFF. The CDR3 nucleotides are TGTGCCAGCAGCCCCCCAGGGGAAGATGAAAAACTGTTTTTT.

V is TRBV6-5 and J is TRBJ2-7; TRBD1 aligns across 11 bases. Germline CDR1 is MNHEY and CDR2 is SVGAGI. This CDR3 comprises 14 residues. The junction had 6 bases not matched to a gene; V was cut back by 6 bases and J by 5 bases. This chain's CDR3 is CASSLWTGGDEQYF. The CDR3 bases are TGTGCCAGCAGCCTATGGACAGGGGGCGACGAGCAGTACTTC.

This clonotype appeared many times. J is TRBJ1-2 and V is TRBV5-6, with no clear D. The germline V gene has CDR1 SGHDT and CDR2 YYEEEE. The CDR3 totals 14 residues. Trimming took off 4 bases at V and 8 bases at J, with 18 bases between the two ends. The CDR3 here is CASSPGRPADGYTF. The CDR3 nucleotides are TGTGCCAGCAGCCCCGGACGGCCGGCCGACGGCTACACCTTC. Complete variable domain (other parts from reference TRBV5-6 and TRBJ1-2): DAGVTQSPTHLIKTRGQQVTLRCSPKSGHDTVSWYQQALGQGPQFIFQYYEEEERQRGNFPDRFSGHQFPNYSSELNVNALLLGDSALYLCASSPGRPADGYTFGSGTRLTVV.

The V gene is TRBV28, the J gene TRBJ1-1; TRBD1 matches 8 bases. The CDR3 length is 19 residues. The V segment lost 5 bases and the J segment 4 bases; nucleotides outside the gene matches: 21. Looked up from germline, CDR1 is MDHEN and CDR2 is SYDVKM. The CDR3 DNA follows: TGTGCCAGCAGTCAATCTGGACGCGAGATAGGACAGGGACCCACTGAAGCTTTCTTT. It codes for CASSQSGREIGQGPTEAFF.

The chain employs TRBV27 and TRBJ1-5; TRBD1 is a possible D gene (5 bases). The V gene lost 3 bases and the J gene lost 5 bases, with 11 bases spanning the gap. Per germline, CDR1 MNHEY and CDR2 SMNVEV (reference sequence). This CDR3 is 14 amino acids long. Here the CDR3 DNA reads TGTGCCAGCAGTTTCTCCAGGGCTGATCAGCCCCAGCATTTT. This codes for CASSFSRADQPQHF.

This clonotype was seen ten or more times. This chain connects TRBV7-9 to TRBJ2-5, with 11 bases lining up with TRBD2. This CDR3 is 15 amino acids long. With V trimmed by 4 bases and J by 5 bases, 6 bases remained unmatched. CDR1 is SEHNR and CDR2 is FQNEAQ in the germline V gene (reference sequence). The CDR3 DNA sequence: TGTGCCAGCAGCTATAGCGGGGGGGATGAGGAGACCCAGTACTTC. Protein: CASSYSGGDEETQYF.

The CDR3 DNA reads as TGCAGCGTTGGACGGACGATGGGGGGCTACACCTTC. It translates to CSVGRTMGGYTF. The chain links TRBV29-1 to TRBJ1-2; D call uncertain. The V and J ends lost 4 bases and 8 bases respectively, with 14 bases between them. Germline CDR1 is SQVTM and CDR2 is ANQGSEA. The CDR3 spans 12 residues.

Written as DNA, the CDR3 is TGTGCCAGCAGCCCCGACAGGGATAATTCACCCCTCCACTTT. Amino acid sequence: CASSPDRDNSPLHF. V is TRBV5-6 and J is TRBJ1-6, with TRBD1 identical over 7 bases. This CDR3 has 14 amino acids. The junction had 3 bases not matched to a gene; V was cut back by 4 bases and J by 5 bases. The germline V gene encodes CDR1 SGHDT and CDR2 YYEEEE.

This clonotype was picked up a small number of times. V and J are TRBV27 and TRBJ2-7; tentatively, D is TRBD1 (5 bases). Trimming shortened V by 1 base and J by 3 bases, and 10 bases separated the two germline ends. The CDR3 runs 14 residues. CDR1 MNHEY and CDR2 SMNVEV come from the germline V gene (reference sequence). The CDR3 DNA reads TGTGCCAGCAGTTTATTAAGCAGGGTCTACGAGCAGTACTTC. Its translation: CASSLLSRVYEQYF.

The genes are TRBV5-4 and TRBJ1-6; no reliable D call. The V gene lost 2 bases and the J gene lost 5 bases, with 14 bases spanning the gap. The CDR3 consists of 16 residues. Per the germline V gene, CDR1 is SGHNT and CDR2 is YYREEE (reference sequence). CDR3 protein: CASSFGQLMDNSPLHF. The DNA for the CDR3 is TGTGCCAGCAGCTTTGGGCAGCTCATGGATAATTCACCCCTCCACTTT.

The table lists this clonotype with many counts. This chain joins TRBV11-1 and TRBJ2-2; possible D gene TRBD1, 5 bases. The CDR3 consists of 15 residues. The V gene lost 2 bases and the J gene lost 0 bases, with 7 bases spanning the gap. CDR1 SGHAT and CDR2 FQDESV come from the germline V gene (reference sequence). The CDR3 nucleotides read TGTGCCAGCAGCTTACGCAGGGCGAACACCGGGGAGCTGTTTTTT. Encoded protein: CASSLRRANTGELFF.

In its sample, this clonotype was seen a few times. The V gene is TRBV7-6, the J gene TRBJ1-1, with D possibly TRBD1 on 6 matching bases. The CDR3 consists of 16 residues. Trimming cost V 6 bases and J 4 bases, with 21 bases left between them. Germline lookup yields CDR1 SGHVS and CDR2 FNYEAQ. Written as DNA, the CDR3 is TGTGCCAGCAGTAAACCCAGGGGACCCGAACCCACTGAAGCTTTCTTT. Its protein product is CASSKPRGPEPTEAFF.

This clonotype was seen a few times. The gene calls are TRBV6-1 and TRBJ2-2, with 8 bases aligning to TRBD1. The CDR3 is made up of 14 amino acids. V lost 10 bases to trimming and J lost 0 bases; unmatched junction nucleotides: 4. CDR1 MNHNS and CDR2 SASEGT come from the germline V gene. The CDR3 region is CAIRTGTNTGELFF. The CDR3 bases are TGTGCCATTCGGACAGGGACGAACACCGGGGAGCTGTTTTTT.

The chain links TRBV19 to TRBJ2-1; 11 nucleotides match TRBD2. CDR3 length: 15 amino acids. Germline trimming cut 8 bases from V and 7 bases from J; bases unmatched to any gene: 10. Germline CDR1 reads LNHDA; CDR2 reads SQIVND (reference sequence). The CDR3 here is CASSLISGGANEQFF. Here the CDR3 DNA reads TGTGCCAGTTCCCTTATTAGCGGGGGGGCGAATGAGCAGTTCTTC.

This clonotype has only a few counts. This chain links TRBV5-4 with TRBJ1-1, with 7 nucleotides matching TRBD1. The V gene's germline CDR1 is SGHNT and CDR2 YYREEE (reference sequence). This CDR3 has 15 amino acids. The V and J ends lost 4 bases and 6 bases, in that order; junction bases with no gene match: 12. Written as DNA, the CDR3 is TGTGCCAGCAGCCCGGGGACAGTAAAGTTCGCTGAAGCTTTCTTT. Amino acids: CASSPGTVKFAEAFF.

V is TRBV6-5 and J is TRBJ2-7, with 9 bases matching TRBD1. This CDR3 spans 17 amino acids. CDR1 and CDR2 from the germline V gene are MNHEY and SVGAGI. Unmatched junction bases numbered 14, after V lost 5 bases and J lost 3 bases. CDR3: CASSPRDRAYFHYEQYF. As DNA, the CDR3 is TGTGCCAGCAGTCCCCGGGACAGGGCTTACTTTCACTACGAGCAGTACTTC.

This clonotype has more than one count but fewer than ten. The DNA of the CDR3 is TGTGCCAGCAGCTTAGTAGTGTTGGACAGCCCCGTCCGGGGCAACACTGAAGCTTTCTTT. Translating gives CASSLVVLDSPVRGNTEAFF. The rearrangement joins TRBV7-8 to TRBJ1-1, with D possibly matching TRBD1 (6 bases). Germline V gives CDR1 SGHVS, CDR2 FQNEAQ. The germline V and J ends were trimmed by 1 base and 2 bases, with 26 bases remaining between them. The CDR3 extends over 20 amino acids.